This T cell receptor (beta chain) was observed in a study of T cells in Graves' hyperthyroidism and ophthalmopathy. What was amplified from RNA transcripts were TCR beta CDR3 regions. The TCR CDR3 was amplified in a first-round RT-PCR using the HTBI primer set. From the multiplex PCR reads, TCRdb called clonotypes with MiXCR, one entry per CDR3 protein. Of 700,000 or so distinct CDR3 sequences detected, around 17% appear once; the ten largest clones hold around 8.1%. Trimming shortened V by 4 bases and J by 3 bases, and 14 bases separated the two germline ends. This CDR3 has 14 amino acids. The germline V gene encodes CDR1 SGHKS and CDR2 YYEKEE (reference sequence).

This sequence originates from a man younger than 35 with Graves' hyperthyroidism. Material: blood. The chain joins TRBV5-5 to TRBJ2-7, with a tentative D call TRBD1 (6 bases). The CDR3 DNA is TGTGCCAGCAGCCCCTATACAGGGTTCTACGAGCAGTACTTC. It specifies CASSPYTGFYEQYF.